Below are 15 T cell receptor beta chains sequenced from a single sample in a study of blood T cell repertoires in COVID-19. Profiled with immunoSEQ multiplex PCR; TCRdb holds only in-frame clones, not every one. The table includes hundreds of thousands of clones, around four fifths detected once. The sequenced sample was peripheral blood. These receptor sequences come from a woman between 45 and 65 years old who had recovered from COVID-19.

This rearrangement joins TRBV27 to TRBJ2-1; 12 nucleotides match TRBD2. J was trimmed by 7 bases and V by 4 bases; bases with no gene match: 5. CDR1 MNHEY and CDR2 SMNVEV come from the germline V gene (reference sequence). The CDR3 contains 15 residues. The CDR3 loop reads CASSYSLAGGNEQFF. CDR3 nucleotides: TGTGCCAGCAGTTATAGTCTAGCGGGAGGGAATGAGCAGTTCTTC.

This chain joins TRBV7-7 and TRBJ2-1; TRBD2 agrees at 9 bases. The germline CDR1 and CDR2 sequences are SSHAT and FNYEAQ (reference sequence). J was trimmed by 0 bases and V by 3 bases; bases with no gene match: 3. The CDR3 is 16 amino acids. CDR3 region: CASSLTSGRSYNEQFF. The CDR3 DNA follows: TGTGCCAGCAGCTTGACTAGCGGACGCTCCTACAATGAGCAGTTCTTC.

This chain uses TRBV11-2 with TRBJ1-5; 7 bases match TRBD1. The CDR3 totals 13 residues. V was clipped by 2 bases and J by 7 bases; unmatched bases: 2. Germline V gene sequence: CDR1 SGHAT, CDR2 FQNNGV. The CDR3 nucleotides read TGTGCCAGCAGCTTATCAGGGGGGCAGCCCCAGCATTTT. Translation gives CASSLSGGQPQHF.

The chain is built from TRBV7-6 and TRBJ2-2; 10 nucleotides match TRBD1. Trimming at V came to 2 bases and at J to 4 bases, leaving 4 bases not matched to a gene. Germline CDR1 and CDR2: SGHVS and FNYEAQ. CDR3 length: 16 amino acids. The CDR3 sequence is CASSLRQGATTGELFF. In nucleotides, the CDR3 is TGTGCCAGCAGCTTAAGACAGGGGGCGACCACCGGGGAGCTGTTTTTT.

The gene calls are TRBV2 and TRBJ1-6; TRBD1 is a possible D gene (6 bases). Trimming pared 5 bases from V and 5 bases from J, leaving 10 bases between. The CDR3 consists of 14 residues. CDR1 is SNHLY and CDR2 is FYNNEI in the germline V gene. Here the CDR3 DNA reads TGTGCCAGCAGTCCACAGGGAGATAATTCACCCCTCCACTTT. Residues: CASSPQGDNSPLHF.

V is TRBV28 and J is TRBJ2-7; 9 bases are shared with TRBD1. V gave up 7 bases and J gave up 9 bases; unmatched junction bases: 13. The CDR3 length is 14 residues. The germline V gene encodes CDR1 MDHEN and CDR2 SYDVKM. CDR3 sequence: CASTIPGQGAVQYF. In DNA, the CDR3 is TGTGCCAGCACTATTCCGGGACAGGGTGCGGTGCAGTACTTC.

The rearrangement links TRBV6-5 to TRBJ2-7, with TRBD1 identical over 8 bases. The CDR3 runs 14 residues. The J segment lost 3 bases and the V segment lost 6 bases, leaving 7 bases of the junction unmatched. Germline CDR1 is MNHEY and CDR2 is SVGAGI. CDR3 sequence reads: CASRGPGQDYEQYF. The CDR3 DNA sequence: TGTGCCAGCAGGGGCCCGGGACAGGACTACGAGCAGTACTTC.

There are a few counts of this clone. This sequence joins TRBV23-1 and TRBJ1-6; 9 positions agree with TRBD1. Being an ORF, TRBV23-1 has a function that is uncertain. CDR3 length equals 14 residues. V dropped 6 bases and J dropped 18; count of bases not matched to a gene: 15. In DNA, the CDR3 is TGCGCCAGCAGATCAACAGGGGGCGCGAGGTGGGACCACTTT. Translation: CASRSTGGARWDHF.

The chain has TRBV28 and TRBJ1-1; possible D gene TRBD1, 5 bases. Germline V gene sequence: CDR1 MDHEN, CDR2 SYDVKM. The V and J ends lost 2 bases and 4 bases respectively, with 14 bases between them. The CDR3 loop spans 15 amino acids. The CDR3 coding sequence is TGTGCCAGCAGTTTAGGTGGGGCCCGCGGCACTGAAGCTTTCTTT. It is translated as CASSLGGARGTEAFF.

V is TRBV27 and J is TRBJ1-2; 12 bases line up with TRBD1. The CDR3 is 18 residues long. V was clipped by 6 bases and J by 6 bases; unmatched bases: 17. Germline V gene lookup returns CDR1 MNHEY and CDR2 SMNVEV (reference sequence). CDR3 sequence (DNA): TGTGCCAGCAGGGGACCCTTACGGGACAGGGGGCGCATTCATGGCTACACCTTC. Its translation is CASRGPLRDRGRIHGYTF.

The chain is built from TRBV6-1 and TRBJ2-6; possible D gene TRBD1, 5 bases. The CDR3 is made up of 18 amino acids. The V gene's germline CDR1 is MNHNS and CDR2 SASEGT. V dropped 4 bases and J dropped 0 bases, with 16 bases sitting between them. The CDR3 loop is CASSGKGAALSGANVLTF. CDR3 nucleotides: TGTGCCAGCAGTGGGAAAGGGGCCGCCCTCTCTGGGGCCAACGTCCTGACTTTC.

The chain combines TRBV7-2 with TRBJ2-3; D is possibly TRBD1 (6 bases). V was clipped by 2 bases and J by 6 bases, with 12 bases between them. Germline CDR1 SGHTA, CDR2 FQGNSA. The CDR3 covers 14 residues. The CDR3 spells CASSLSGASDTQYF. The CDR3 region has the DNA TGTGCCAGCAGCTTATCAGGGGCGAGCGATACGCAGTATTTT.

V and J are TRBV10-3 and TRBJ1-1; 8 nucleotides align to TRBD1. Trimming cost V 6 bases and J 11 bases; bases outside gene matches: 5. This CDR3 region has 11 residues. From germline, CDR1 is ENHRY and CDR2 SYGVKD. CDR3 DNA: TGTGCCATCAGGGGACAGGTCGGCGCTTTCTTT. This sequence encodes CAIRGQVGAFF.

V and J are TRBV4-2 and TRBJ2-3, with 10 bases lining up with TRBD2. Germline V lookup: CDR1 LGHNA, CDR2 YNFKEQ. The CDR3 runs 19 residues. V trimming: 1 base; J trimming: 0 bases; junction bases outside the gene matches: 10. In DNA, the CDR3 is TGTGCCAGCAGCCAAGGGGGTAGCGGGGGGCGAACTAGCACAGATACGCAGTATTTT. It is translated as CASSQGGSGGRTSTDTQYF.

The chain uses TRBV28 and TRBJ2-3; 8 bases line up with TRBD2. Trimming cost V 5 bases and J 3 bases; bases outside gene matches: 13. The CDR3 is 17 residues long. Germline values: CDR1 MDHEN, CDR2 SYDVKM. This CDR3 reads CASSPPGGGFETDTQYF. CDR3 DNA: TGTGCCAGCAGTCCCCCCGGGGGGGGCTTTGAAACAGATACGCAGTATTTT.